This is a list of T cell receptor beta chains from one sample in a study of beta chain features in type 1 diabetes. The repertoire was sequenced with immunoSEQ multiplex PCR; TCRdb's copy has only in-frame clones and lacks some. The data show approximately 160,000 clones, 7.5% to 10% seen once. The material sequenced was central memory CD4+ T cells from blood. The receptors were gathered from a young man in good health. CDR3s include the opening cysteine and the closing phenylalanine or tryptophan. The D gene is left open where the match is weak. Size values are once, few and many counts, or a class for expanded clones, and some rows have none.

D: -
V: TRBV5-1
J: TRBJ2-3
size: few
DNA: TGCGCCAGCAGAGGACTCTCGGGGGATACGCAGTATTTT
CDR3: CASRGLSGDTQYF

D: TRBD2
V: TRBV4-2
J: TRBJ2-3
size: -
DNA: TGTGCCAGCAGCCAAGATAATCCGGGGGGGGGCACAGATACGCAGTATTTT
CDR3: CASSQDNPGGGTDTQYF

D: TRBD1
V: TRBV4-3
J: TRBJ1-4
size: few
DNA: TGCGCCAGCAGCCAGAACCTTGGGACAGATCGAGGTGAAAAACTGTTTTTT
CDR3: CASSQNLGTDRGEKLFF

D: -
V: TRBV9
J: TRBJ1-2
size: -
DNA: TGTGCCAGCAGCGTCACAGGGATTAACTATGGCTACACCTTC
CDR3: CASSVTGINYGYTF

D: TRBD1
V: TRBV10-3
J: TRBJ2-3
size: -
DNA: TGTGCCATCAGTGGACAGGGACGAAGAGGAGAGCTACATACGCAGTATTTT
CDR3: CAISGQGRRGELHTQYF

D: -
V: TRBV6-5
J: TRBJ1-1
size: few
DNA: TGTGCCAGCAGTCCTGGGGGGGGAATGGTGACTGAAGCTTTCTTT
CDR3: CASSPGGGMVTEAFF

D: -
V: TRBV2
J: TRBJ2-3
size: many
DNA: TGTGCCAGCAGTGGAGACTCTAGCACAGATACGCAGTATTTT
CDR3: CASSGDSSTDTQYF

D: -
V: TRBV9
J: TRBJ2-1
size: -
DNA: TGTGCCAGCAGCGTAGGGGGGGAAGTTTGGGATGAGCAGTTCTTC
CDR3: CASSVGGEVWDEQFF

D: -
V: TRBV6-1
J: TRBJ1-5
size: -
DNA: TGTGCCAGCAGTTTTGACAGTAGCAATCAGCCCCAGCATTTT
CDR3: CASSFDSSNQPQHF

D: TRBD1
V: TRBV7-8
J: TRBJ2-7
size: -
DNA: TGTGCCAGCAGGTTACCGGGACAGAGTTCCTACGAGCAGTACTTC
CDR3: CASRLPGQSSYEQYF

D: -
V: TRBV5-1
J: TRBJ1-1
size: -
DNA: TGCGCCAGCAGCGGCAATACTATGAACACTGAAGCTTTCTTT
CDR3: CASSGNTMNTEAFF

D: -
V: TRBV18
J: TRBJ1-1
size: -
DNA: TGTGCCAGCTCATCGATCGCAGGGGATAAGAACACTGAAGCTTTCTTT
CDR3: CASSSIAGDKNTEAFF

D: TRBD1
V: TRBV7-2
J: TRBJ2-4
size: -
DNA: TGTGCCAGCAGCCCGACAGGGGGCAAAAACATTCAGTACTTC
CDR3: CASSPTGGKNIQYF

D: -
V: TRBV6-6
J: TRBJ2-5
size: few
DNA: TGTGCCAGCAGCCTCCCAAGGCGCGGGCGAGAGACCCAGTACTTC
CDR3: CASSLPRRGRETQYF

D: -
V: TRBV30
J: TRBJ2-5
size: -
DNA: TGTGCCTGGAGTCCTCCCCCCTACCAAGAGACCCAGTACTTC
CDR3: CAWSPPPYQETQYF

D: -
V: TRBV7-6
J: TRBJ2-1
size: -
DNA: TGTGCCAGCAGCTCAGTGGGTACAGTAACGCACAATGAGCAGTTCTTC
CDR3: CASSSVGTVTHNEQFF

D: TRBD1
V: TRBV5-1
J: TRBJ2-1
size: -
DNA: TGCGCCAGCAGCTTGGATCCGGGACAGGGTTACAATGAGCAGTTCTTC
CDR3: CASSLDPGQGYNEQFF

D: -
V: TRBV5-4
J: TRBJ2-7
size: many
DNA: TGTGCCAGCAGATCGACAGAGAGGCCCTACGAGCAGTACTTC
CDR3: CASRSTERPYEQYF

D: TRBD2
V: TRBV28
J: TRBJ2-7
size: few
DNA: TGTGCCAGCAGTTTACTCCGGGGGGCCTACGAGCAGTACTTC
CDR3: CASSLLRGAYEQYF

D: -
V: TRBV4-2
J: TRBJ1-2
size: -
DNA: TGTGCCAGCAGCCAAGAACGAGGGGCGGGACACTATGGCTACACCTTC
CDR3: CASSQERGAGHYGYTF

D: -
V: TRBV29-1
J: TRBJ2-5
size: -
DNA: TGCAGCGTTGAAGGAGGGGGGGGCGGGCGGCTTCAAGAGACCCAGTACTTC
CDR3: CSVEGGGGGRLQETQYF

D: -
V: TRBV18
J: TRBJ1-2
size: many
DNA: TGTGCCAGCTCACCAGGCTTGGAGGTGGGCTACACCTTC
CDR3: CASSPGLEVGYTF

D: TRBD2
V: TRBV2
J: TRBJ2-7
size: few
DNA: TGTGCCAGCAGTCGGACTAGCGGTACCTACGAGCAGTACTTC
CDR3: CASSRTSGTYEQYF

D: TRBD1
V: TRBV14
J: TRBJ2-1
size: -
DNA: TGTGCCAGCAGCCGACAGGGGGATGAGCAGTTCTTC
CDR3: CASSRQGDEQFF

D: TRBD2
V: TRBV7-3
J: TRBJ2-1
size: few
DNA: TGTGCCAGCAGCTGGACTAGCGGGAGTCTGAATGAGCAGTTCTTC
CDR3: CASSWTSGSLNEQFF

D: TRBD2
V: TRBV6-5
J: TRBJ2-1
size: -
DNA: TGTGCCAGCAGTTACCGGGAGGCGTACAATGAGCAGTTCTTC
CDR3: CASSYREAYNEQFF

D: -
V: TRBV27
J: TRBJ1-2
size: many
DNA: TGTGCCAGCAGTCCACAGGGAAGCGCCTATGGCTACACCTTC
CDR3: CASSPQGSAYGYTF

D: TRBD1
V: TRBV5-1
J: TRBJ1-4
size: -
DNA: TGCGCCAGCAGCGTGCATGGGACAGCAAATGAAAAACTGTTTTTT
CDR3: CASSVHGTANEKLFF

D: -
V: TRBV5-1
J: TRBJ1-1
size: few
DNA: TGCGCCAGCAGCTTAAACAGACCGGACACTGAAGCTTTCTTT
CDR3: CASSLNRPDTEAFF

D: TRBD1
V: TRBV18
J: TRBJ1-5
size: few
DNA: TGTGCCAGCTCAGTATCCGGGACAGGGACCAATCAGCCCCAGCATTTT
CDR3: CASSVSGTGTNQPQHF

D: -
V: TRBV7-9
J: TRBJ2-1
size: few
DNA: TGTGCCAGCAGCTCCGGACTTGGTGAGCAGTTCTTC
CDR3: CASSSGLGEQFF

D: -
V: TRBV7-2
J: TRBJ1-5
size: few
DNA: TGTGCCAGCAGCTTAGCGAGGGGGGGCGCAGGACAGCCCCAGCATTTT
CDR3: CASSLARGGAGQPQHF

D: TRBD2
V: TRBV19
J: TRBJ2-7
size: -
DNA: TGTGCCAGTAGTAGTAGCGGGATGGGTCGCGAGCAGTACTTC
CDR3: CASSSSGMGREQYF

D: TRBD2
V: TRBV11-1
J: TRBJ2-3
size: few
DNA: TGTGCCAGCAGGTCCGGACTAGCGGGGACTAGCACAGATACGCAGTATTTT
CDR3: CASRSGLAGTSTDTQYF